This TCR beta chain is drawn from a study of blood T cell repertoires in COVID-19. Participant-reported clinical history was the basis for cohort assignment. Donors in Cohort 3 counted as recovered after two negative PCRs, clearance, or symptom resolution. Clones were sequenced by immunoSEQ multiplex PCR, and TCRdb holds only the in-frame ones, with some missing. This sample has some 390,000 clones; about nine tenths occur once, and the top ten carry approximately 1.5%. Per germline, CDR1 SNHLY and CDR2 FYNNEI. The CDR3 contains 13 residues. After removal of 9 bases from V and 9 bases from J, the junction contained 11 bases not matched to a gene.

This clonotype was sampled from a woman under 40 who had recovered from COVID-19. The rearrangement links TRBV2 to TRBJ1-5, with 7 bases that match TRBD1. What was sequenced was PBMCs or T cells enriched from blood (not recorded which). The CDR3, as DNA: TGTGCCAGAGGGGGCGTGGGTTCTGGGCCCCAGCATTTT. This sequence encodes CARGGVGSGPQHF.